One and the same sample provided the 21 T cell receptor beta chains below, sequenced in a study of control samples from healthy donors and cancer patients. The table came from immunoSEQ multiplex PCR; TCRdb's copy has only in-frame clones and leaves some out. Of more than 100,000 clones listed, about nine tenths are singletons. The specimen was blood. The receptors were gathered from a woman between 18 and 30 years old in good health.

The chain combines TRBV28 with TRBJ2-1, with 8 bases aligning to TRBD2. The CDR3 has 15 residues. Germline V gene lookup returns CDR1 MDHEN and CDR2 SYDVKM. Trimming at V came to 6 bases and at J to 0 bases, leaving 4 bases not matched to a gene. CDR3 residues: CASSPGGSSYNEQFF. CDR3 in DNA: TGTGCCAGCAGCCCGGGGGGGAGCTCCTACAATGAGCAGTTCTTC.

The rearrangement uses TRBV4-3 and TRBJ1-4, with D possibly being TRBD1 (5 bases). V was clipped by 6 bases and J by 0 bases, with 11 bases between them. There are 15 residues in the CDR3. CDR1 is LGHNA and CDR2 is YSLEER in the germline V gene. CDR3 in amino acids: CASSPEGPTNEKLFF. The CDR3 DNA follows: TGCGCCAGCAGTCCAGAGGGACCAACTAATGAAAAACTGTTTTTT.

CDR3 in amino acids: CASSVQVGNEQFF. CDR3 in DNA: TGTGCCAGCAGCGTCCAGGTTGGCAATGAGCAGTTCTTC. The chain carries TRBV11-1 and TRBJ2-1; D gene unclear. CDR1 and CDR2 from the germline V gene are SGHAT and FQDESV (reference sequence). The CDR3 sequence is 13 residues long. Trimming left V 5 bases short and J 6 bases short, with 11 bases between.

This clone was observed many times. V and J are TRBV21-1 and TRBJ2-1; TRBD2, the D gene given by the table, was not confirmed from the DNA. TRBV21-1 is tagged as a pseudogene. This CDR3 region has 18 residues. CDR3 sequence reads: CASSNEGLRGGTTDEQFF. The CDR3 coding sequence is TGTGCCAGCAGCAATGAGGGGCTGCGGGGGGGCACCACCGATGAGCAGTTCTTC.

The chain links TRBV27 to TRBJ1-1; tentatively, D is TRBD1 (6 bases). This CDR3 comprises 16 residues. V dropped 0 bases and J dropped 6 bases, with 17 bases sitting between them. Germline V gives CDR1 MNHEY, CDR2 SMNVEV (reference sequence). The CDR3 sequence: CASSLSMGGGFAEAFF. CDR3 DNA sequence: TGTGCCAGCAGTTTATCCATGGGGGGCGGTTTCGCTGAAGCTTTCTTT.

The chain uses TRBV4-2 and TRBJ2-1; tentative D call: TRBD2 (6 bases). CDR3 size: 18 residues. The V gene's germline CDR1 is LGHNA and CDR2 YNFKEQ. Trimming took 0 bases from V and 11 from J, leaving 26 bases between them. The CDR3 nucleotides are TGTGCCAGCAGCCAAGACCAATCGGTAAAGGGGCGGGCGGGACAGCAGTTCTTC. Amino acids: CASSQDQSVKGRAGQQFF.

The J gene is TRBJ1-3, the V gene TRBV7-2; D is undetermined. The germline V gene has CDR1 SGHTA and CDR2 FQGNSA. There are 15 residues in the CDR3. V was trimmed by 1 base and J by 0 bases, leaving 7 bases between them. The CDR3, as DNA: TGTGCCAGCAGCTTAGACCTTAGCTCTGGAAACACCATATATTTT. It yields the protein CASSLDLSSGNTIYF.

V is TRBV7-9 and J is TRBJ1-2; perhaps TRBD1 as D (6 bases). The CDR3 runs to 12 residues. V gave up 3 bases and J gave up 7 bases, with 9 bases separating them. CDR1 and CDR2 (germline): SEHNR, FQNEAQ (reference sequence). The CDR3 DNA follows: TGTGCCAGCAGCTTCCAGGGGTTTGGCTACACCTTC. Protein: CASSFQGFGYTF.

V gene TRBV19 combines with J gene TRBJ1-3; D uncertain. Trimming removed 3 bases from V and 2 bases from J, with 14 bases in between. This CDR3 region has 16 residues. Germline loops: CDR1 LNHDA, CDR2 SQIVND (reference sequence). The CDR3 loop reads CASSIRPGPAGNTIYF. CDR3 nucleotides: TGTGCCAGTAGTATTCGCCCGGGCCCCGCTGGAAACACCATATATTTT.

The chain recombines TRBV19 with TRBJ1-2, with D tentatively TRBD1 (5 bases). Germline CDR1 LNHDA, CDR2 SQIVND (reference sequence). V lost 7 bases and J lost 3, with 15 bases in between. CDR3 length: 14 amino acids. CDR3 sequence reads: CASIGREGYYGYTF. DNA of the CDR3: TGTGCCAGTATCGGCAGGGAGGGCTACTATGGCTACACCTTC.

The rearrangement links TRBV21-1 to TRBJ1-1; the table's D call TRBD1 went unverified against the DNA. TRBV21-1 is a documented pseudogene. CDR3 size: 14 residues. Here the CDR3 DNA reads TGTGCCAGCAGGGGACAGGGGGCAGACACTGAAGCTTTCTTT. Translating gives CASRGQGADTEAFF.

The chain uses TRBV6-6 and TRBJ1-1, with a possible D match to TRBD1 (5 bases). There are 14 residues in the CDR3. Germline V gene data show CDR1 as MNHNY and CDR2 as SVGAGI (reference sequence). V lost 6 bases to trimming and J lost 5 bases, with 16 bases between them. The CDR3 region is CASRADGGGTEAFF. The CDR3 nucleotides read TGTGCCAGCAGAGCCGATGGGGGGGGGACTGAAGCTTTCTTT.

This sequence joins TRBV7-2 and TRBJ1-4; D perhaps matches TRBD1 (6 bases). The CDR3 has 15 residues. Per germline, CDR1 SGHTA and CDR2 FQGNSA. The V end was cut by 1 base, the J end by 8 bases, with 14 bases between. CDR3 sequence: CASSLVMAGEEKLFF. DNA for the CDR3: TGTGCCAGCAGCTTAGTTATGGCAGGGGAGGAAAAACTGTTTTTT.

This rearrangement joins TRBV28 to TRBJ2-2, with 8 bases that match TRBD2. The CDR3 loop spans 17 amino acids. Per germline, CDR1 MDHEN and CDR2 SYDVKM. V was pared by 5 bases and J by 5 bases, with 13 bases of the junction left unmatched. The CDR3 DNA follows: TGTGCCAGCAGTCGCGGCCTTCAGGGCGGGAGGACCGGGGAGCTGTTTTTT. It yields the protein CASSRGLQGGRTGELFF.

The J gene is TRBJ2-7, the V gene TRBV3-1 (or the pseudogene TRBV3-2); 7 bases agree with TRBD2. The CDR3 has 16 amino acids. Germline V lookup: CDR1 LGHDT, CDR2 YNNKEL (reference sequence). V lost 4 bases, J lost 2 bases, and 11 bases stayed unmatched. CDR3 DNA sequence: TGTGCCAGCAGCCCCATCTCGGGGGGATCGGCCTACGAGCAGTACTTC. Protein: CASSPISGGSAYEQYF.

Remarks on this clone: The junction does not match germline at one end; this may be a read error. The J gene is TRBJ1-5, the V gene TRBV6-4, with 7 bases aligning to TRBD1. Germline V gene sequence: CDR1 MRHNA, CDR2 SNTAGT. The CDR3 is made up of 20 amino acids. The CDR3 bases are TGTGCCAGCACCCTACCTAGGGGCCCGGGACAGCCAAACGATCATCAGGCCCAGCATTTT. This gives the protein CASTLPRGPGQPNDHQAQHF.

This chain joins TRBV7-2 and TRBJ1-3; 7 bases line up with TRBD1. Per germline, CDR1 SGHTA and CDR2 FQGNSA. CDR3 length: 14 amino acids. Losses at the gene ends were 4 bases for V and 2 bases for J; bases not matched to a gene: 2. The CDR3 DNA reads as TGTGCCAGCAGCTCCAGGGGGGCTGGAAACACCATATATTTT. Protein sequence: CASSSRGAGNTIYF.

The chain links TRBV7-9 to TRBJ1-2; 7 bases are a match to TRBD1. The CDR3 is 13 amino acids. CDR1 is SEHNR and CDR2 is FQNEAQ in the germline V gene (reference sequence). The trim removed 2 bases at V and 3 bases at J, leaving 0 bases unmatched. The CDR3 protein is CASSLQGDYGYTF. The CDR3 bases are TGTGCCAGCAGCTTACAGGGGGACTATGGCTACACCTTC. Together with reference TRBV7-9 and TRBJ1-2, the CDR3 gives the full variable domain: DTGVSQNPRHKITKRGQNVTFRCDPISEHNRLYWYRQTLGQGPEFLTYFQNEAQLEKSRLLSDRFSAERPKGSFSTLEIQRTEQGDSAMYLCASSLQGDYGYTFGSGTRLTVV.

The gene calls are TRBV12-3 or TRBV12-4 and TRBJ1-2; D is perhaps TRBD1 (5 bases). The germline V and J ends were trimmed by 5 bases and 5 bases, with 9 bases remaining between them. CDR3 length equals 12 residues. This CDR3 is CASSAQGYGYTF. In DNA, the CDR3 is TGTGCCAGCAGTGCCCAGGGATATGGCTACACCTTC.

The chain uses TRBV6-1 and TRBJ1-5; D perhaps matches TRBD1 (6 bases). CDR3 size: 17 residues. The V end was cut by 7 bases, the J end by 5 bases, with 24 bases between. Looked up from germline, CDR1 is MNHNS and CDR2 is SASEGT. DNA of the CDR3: TGTGCCAGCACTGAGAAGACGACAGGTCCCTGGGATCAGCCCCAGCATTTT. It translates to CASTEKTTGPWDQPQHF.

The rearrangement uses TRBV15 and TRBJ2-7; D is possibly TRBD2 (5 bases). The CDR3 runs 14 residues. V was trimmed by 0 bases and J by 4 bases, leaving 10 bases between them. Germline CDR1 LNHNV, CDR2 YYDKDF (reference sequence). The CDR3 region has the DNA TGTGCCACCAGCAGAGATATCTCGGGGTACGAGCAGTACTTC. This sequence encodes CATSRDISGYEQYF.